The present TCR beta chain was sequenced within a study of CD8 T cells in ankylosing spondylitis. Overall study results and limits: Characteristic of ankylosing spondylitis blood, it appeared, was a TCR beta motif comprising about eight highly homologous variants.

Per the germline V gene, CDR1 is SGHTA and CDR2 is FQGNSA. Trimming shortened V by 5 bases and J by 7 bases, and 18 bases separated the two germline ends. The CDR3 is 15 amino acids. As for this clonotype: As yet, its antigen is unknown.

A single record per CDR3 protein comes from TCRdb applying MiXCR to the 5' RACE reads. The sample contains about 300,000 distinct CDR3 sequences, around a tenth of which appear only once. The chain recombines TRBV7-2 with TRBJ2-1; D is possibly TRBD2 (6 bases). Input material: blood, either unsorted or a sorted T cell fraction (not recorded which). The TCR originated in a female donor with ankylosing spondylitis or in good health (not recorded which). Here the CDR3 reads CASSTSSARRNEQFF. CDR3 coding DNA: TGTGCCAGCAGCACCTCTAGCGCCCGTAGGAATGAGCAGTTCTTC. The full variable domain, with the rest looked up from reference TRBV7-2 and TRBJ2-1, is GAGVSQSPSNKVTEKGKDVELRCDPISGHTALYWYRQSLGQGLEFLIYFQGNSAPDKSGLPSDRFSAERTGGSVSTLTIQRTQQEDSAVYLCASSTSSARRNEQFFGPGTRLTVL.